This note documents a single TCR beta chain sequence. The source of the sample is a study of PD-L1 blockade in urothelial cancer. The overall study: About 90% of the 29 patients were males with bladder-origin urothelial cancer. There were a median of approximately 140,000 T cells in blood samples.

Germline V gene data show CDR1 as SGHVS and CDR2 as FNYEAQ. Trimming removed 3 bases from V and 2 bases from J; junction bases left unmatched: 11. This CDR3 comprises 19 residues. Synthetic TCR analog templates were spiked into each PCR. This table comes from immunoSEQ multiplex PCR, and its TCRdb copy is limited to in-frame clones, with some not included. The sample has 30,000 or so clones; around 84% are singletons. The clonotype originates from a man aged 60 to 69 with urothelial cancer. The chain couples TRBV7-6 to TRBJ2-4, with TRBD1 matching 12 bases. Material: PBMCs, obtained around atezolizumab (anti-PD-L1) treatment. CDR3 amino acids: CASSFSTGTGGGSKNIQYF. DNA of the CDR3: TGTGCCAGCAGCTTTTCTACGGGGACAGGGGGCGGATCCAAAAACATTCAGTACTTC.